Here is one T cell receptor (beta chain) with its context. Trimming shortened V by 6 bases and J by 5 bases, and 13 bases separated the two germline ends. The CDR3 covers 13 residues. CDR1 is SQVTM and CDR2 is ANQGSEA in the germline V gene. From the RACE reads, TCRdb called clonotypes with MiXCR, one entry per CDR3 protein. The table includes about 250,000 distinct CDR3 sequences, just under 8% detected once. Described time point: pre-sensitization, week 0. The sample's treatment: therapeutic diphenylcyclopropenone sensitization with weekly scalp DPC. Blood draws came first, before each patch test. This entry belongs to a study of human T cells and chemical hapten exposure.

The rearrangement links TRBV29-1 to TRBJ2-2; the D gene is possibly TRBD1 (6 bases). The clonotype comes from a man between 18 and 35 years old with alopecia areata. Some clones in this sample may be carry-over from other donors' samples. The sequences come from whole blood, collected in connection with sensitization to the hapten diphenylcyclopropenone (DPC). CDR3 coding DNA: TGCAGCGTAGTTGCAGGGGATACCGGGGAGCTGTTTTTT. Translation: CSVVAGDTGELFF.